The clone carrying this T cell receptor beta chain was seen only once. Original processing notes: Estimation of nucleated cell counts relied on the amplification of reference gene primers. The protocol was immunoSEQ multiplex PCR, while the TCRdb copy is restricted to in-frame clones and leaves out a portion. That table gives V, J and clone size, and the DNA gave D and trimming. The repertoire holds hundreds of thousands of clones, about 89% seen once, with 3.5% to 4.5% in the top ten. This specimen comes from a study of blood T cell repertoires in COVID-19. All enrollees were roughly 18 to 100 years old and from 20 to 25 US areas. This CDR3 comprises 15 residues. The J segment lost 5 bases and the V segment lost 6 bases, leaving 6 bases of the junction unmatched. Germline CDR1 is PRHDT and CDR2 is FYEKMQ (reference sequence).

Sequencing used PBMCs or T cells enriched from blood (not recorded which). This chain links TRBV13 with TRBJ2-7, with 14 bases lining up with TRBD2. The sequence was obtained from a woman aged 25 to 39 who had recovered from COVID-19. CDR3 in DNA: TGTGCCAGCAGTAGGACTAGCGGGAGGTTCCACGAGCAGTACTTC. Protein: CASSRTSGRFHEQYF.